Following are 2 T cell receptor beta chains from one sample sequenced in a study of EBV T-cell therapy then PD-1 blockade in nasopharyngeal carcinoma (dated by TCRdb to the early 2020s). What these receptors recognize is not known. What the time point label conveys for this sample: 266 days after commencement of treatment, after nivolumab therapy. Taken with the paper, the label for treatment or condition translates to: AdE1-LMPpoly-expanded autologous EBV-specific T-cell therapy followed by anti-PD-1 nivolumab. The method behind the library was the immunoSEQ multiplex PCR assay. Drawn from immuneACCESS, this table holds only the in-frame rearrangements with V and J called that TCRdb kept. Clones are partly lost; checked studies trace under half to an unresolved V gene and leave the rest unexplained. The sample table records over 20,000 clones; about 80% of these occur just once. Clones ranked in the top ten supply approximately 34% of the sample.

The sample was CD8+ T cells from blood, taken at roughly day 250 from a patient whose treatment included autologous EBV-specific T cells and nivolumab. The receptors shown here come from a man aged 40-50 years with nasopharyngeal carcinoma.

This chain connects TRBV25-1 to TRBJ1-6, with a tentative D call TRBD1 (5 bases). The V end lost 3 bases, the J end lost 9 bases, and 18 bases lay between the germline ends. Germline values: CDR1 MGHDK, CDR2 SYGVNS. CDR3 size: 16 residues. CDR3 region: CASSDPLGLIFSPLHF. CDR3 sequence (DNA): TGTGCCAGCAGTGACCCCCTGGGACTAATCTTTTCACCCCTCCACTTT. The complete variable domain, with remaining parts taken from reference TRBV25-1 and TRBJ1-6, reads EADIYQTPRYLVIGTGKKITLECSQTMGHDKMYWYQQDPGMELHLIHYSYGVNSTEKGDLSSESTVSRIRTEHFPLTLESARPSHTSQYLCASSDPLGLIFSPLHFGNGTRLTVT.

V usage is TRBV12-3 or TRBV12-4 and J usage is TRBJ2-7; the D is unclear. Trimming left V 6 bases short and J 0 bases short, with 6 bases between. The CDR3 is 12 residues long. The CDR3 here is CASSPSSYEQYF. The DNA for the CDR3 is TGTGCCAGCAGCCCCAGCTCCTACGAGCAGTACTTC.